The T cell receptor beta chain under discussion was sequenced for a study of early T cells in non-severe SARS-CoV-2 infection. Study context: Bulk RNA taken from unsorted whole blood was sequenced, leaving chains unpaired.

cDNA molecules, individually, were tagged with unique molecular identifiers. TCRdb analysed the 5' RACE reads with MiXCR anew, one entry per CDR3 protein. The sample holds tens of thousands of distinct CDR3 sequences; about a sixth are singletons and the top ten take roughly 12%. CDR3 length equals 14 residues. Germline CDR1 reads DFQATT; CDR2 reads SNEGSKA (reference sequence). This receptor was obtained from an adult who was a healthcare worker with PCR-confirmed SARS-CoV-2 infection or an uninfected control (not recorded which). Material: whole blood. The chain links TRBV20-1 to TRBJ1-2; D is undetermined. The CDR3 coding sequence is TGCAGCTCAGTGGACCCAGAAGTTAACTATGGCTACACCTTC. The encoded protein is CSSVDPEVNYGYTF.